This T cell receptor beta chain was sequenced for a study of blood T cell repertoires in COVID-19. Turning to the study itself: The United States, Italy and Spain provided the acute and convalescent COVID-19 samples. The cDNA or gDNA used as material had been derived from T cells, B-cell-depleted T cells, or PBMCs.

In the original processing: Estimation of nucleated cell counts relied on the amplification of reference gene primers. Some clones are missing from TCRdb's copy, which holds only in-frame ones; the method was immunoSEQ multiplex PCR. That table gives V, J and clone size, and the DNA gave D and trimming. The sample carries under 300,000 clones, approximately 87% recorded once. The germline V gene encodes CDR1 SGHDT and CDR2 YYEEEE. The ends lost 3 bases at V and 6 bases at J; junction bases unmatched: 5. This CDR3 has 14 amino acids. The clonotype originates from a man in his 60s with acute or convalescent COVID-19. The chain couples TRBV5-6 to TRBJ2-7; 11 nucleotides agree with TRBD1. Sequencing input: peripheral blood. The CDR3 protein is CASSSGQGGSEQYF. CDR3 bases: TGTGCCAGCAGCTCGGGACAGGGGGGTTCCGAGCAGTACTTC.